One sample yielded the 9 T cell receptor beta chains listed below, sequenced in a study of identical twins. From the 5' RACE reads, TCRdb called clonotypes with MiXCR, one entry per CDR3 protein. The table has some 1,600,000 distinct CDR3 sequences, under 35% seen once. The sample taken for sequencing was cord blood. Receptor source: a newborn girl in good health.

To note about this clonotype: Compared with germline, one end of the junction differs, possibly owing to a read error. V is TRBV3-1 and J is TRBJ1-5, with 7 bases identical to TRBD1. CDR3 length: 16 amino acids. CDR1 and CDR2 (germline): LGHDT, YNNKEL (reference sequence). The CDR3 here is CASSPNTGDGNQPHHF. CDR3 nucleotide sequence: TGTGCCAGCAGCCCGAACACAGGGGACGGCAATCAGCCCCACCATTTT.

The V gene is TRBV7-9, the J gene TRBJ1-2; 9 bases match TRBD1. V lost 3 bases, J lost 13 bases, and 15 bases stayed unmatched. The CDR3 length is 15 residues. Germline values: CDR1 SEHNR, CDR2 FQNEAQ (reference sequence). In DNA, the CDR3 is TGTGCCAGCAGCTTTGAAACCCCGGGACAGGGCTCCCTCACCTTC. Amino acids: CASSFETPGQGSLTF.

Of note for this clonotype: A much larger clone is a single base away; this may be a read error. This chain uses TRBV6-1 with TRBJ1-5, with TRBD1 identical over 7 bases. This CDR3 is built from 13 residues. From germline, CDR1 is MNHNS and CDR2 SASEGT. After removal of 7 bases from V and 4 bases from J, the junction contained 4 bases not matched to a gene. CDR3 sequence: CASTPTGNQPQHF. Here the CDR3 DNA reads TGTGCCAGCACCCCGACAGGGAATCAGCCCCAGCATTTT.

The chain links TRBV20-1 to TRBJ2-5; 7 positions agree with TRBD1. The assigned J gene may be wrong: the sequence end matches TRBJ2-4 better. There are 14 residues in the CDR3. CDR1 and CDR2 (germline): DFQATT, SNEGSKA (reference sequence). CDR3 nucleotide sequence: TGCAGTGCTAGGGACAGGTTGGGCAAAAACATTCAGTACTTC. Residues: CSARDRLGKNIQYF.

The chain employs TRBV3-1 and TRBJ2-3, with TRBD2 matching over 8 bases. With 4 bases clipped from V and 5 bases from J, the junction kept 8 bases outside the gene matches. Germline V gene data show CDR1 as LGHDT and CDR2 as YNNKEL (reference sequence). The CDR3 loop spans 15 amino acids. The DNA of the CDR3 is TGTGCCAGCAGCCGATTAGCGGGGTCGGTAGATACGCAGTATTTT. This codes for CASSRLAGSVDTQYF.

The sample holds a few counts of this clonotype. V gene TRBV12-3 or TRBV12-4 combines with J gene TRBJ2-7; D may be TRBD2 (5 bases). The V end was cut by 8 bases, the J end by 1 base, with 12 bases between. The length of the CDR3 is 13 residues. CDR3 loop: CASGRLPSYEQYF. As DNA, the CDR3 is TGTGCCAGCGGACGACTACCGTCCTACGAGCAGTACTTC.

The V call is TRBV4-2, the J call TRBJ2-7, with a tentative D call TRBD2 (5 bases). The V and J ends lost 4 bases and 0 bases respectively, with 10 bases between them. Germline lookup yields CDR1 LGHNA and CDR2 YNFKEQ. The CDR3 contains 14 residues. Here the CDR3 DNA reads TGTGCCAGCAGCCCGGAGGACTCCTCCTACGAGCAGTACTTC. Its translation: CASSPEDSSYEQYF.

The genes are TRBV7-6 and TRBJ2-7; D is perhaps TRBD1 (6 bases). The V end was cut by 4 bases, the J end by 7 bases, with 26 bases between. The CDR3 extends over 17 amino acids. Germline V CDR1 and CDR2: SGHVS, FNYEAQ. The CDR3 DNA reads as TGTGCCAGCAGCTCGATTACAGGGCGGAAATCCTACAATGAGCAGTACTTC. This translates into CASSSITGRKSYNEQYF.

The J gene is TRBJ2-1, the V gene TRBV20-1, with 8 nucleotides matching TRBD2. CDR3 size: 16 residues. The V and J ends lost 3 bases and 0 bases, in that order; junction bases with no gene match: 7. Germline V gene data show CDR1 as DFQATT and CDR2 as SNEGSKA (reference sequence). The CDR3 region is CSARSDSGVSYNEQFF. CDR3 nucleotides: TGCAGTGCTAGGAGTGATAGCGGGGTCTCCTACAATGAGCAGTTCTTC.